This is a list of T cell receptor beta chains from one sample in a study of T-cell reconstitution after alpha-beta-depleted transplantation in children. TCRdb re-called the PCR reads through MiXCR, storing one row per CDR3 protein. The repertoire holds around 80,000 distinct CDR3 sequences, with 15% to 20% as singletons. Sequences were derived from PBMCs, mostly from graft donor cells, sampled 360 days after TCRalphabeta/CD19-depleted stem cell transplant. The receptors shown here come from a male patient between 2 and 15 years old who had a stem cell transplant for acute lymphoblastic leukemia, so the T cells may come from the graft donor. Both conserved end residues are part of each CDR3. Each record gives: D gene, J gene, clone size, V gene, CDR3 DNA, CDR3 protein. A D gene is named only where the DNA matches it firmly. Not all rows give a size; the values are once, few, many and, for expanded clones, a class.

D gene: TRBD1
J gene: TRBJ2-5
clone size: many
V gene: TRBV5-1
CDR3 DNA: TGCGCCAGCAGCTTGGCCTCGGGACAGGGCCAAGAGACCCAGTACTTC
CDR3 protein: CASSLASGQGQETQYF

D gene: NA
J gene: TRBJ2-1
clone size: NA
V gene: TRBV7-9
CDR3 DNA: TGTGCCAGCAGCTTAGCGTTAGGGCGGTCAGAGCAGTTCTTC
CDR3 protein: CASSLALGRSEQFF

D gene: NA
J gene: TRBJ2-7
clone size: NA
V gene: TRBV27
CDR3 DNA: TGTGCCAGCAGTCCGACTCCTGTGGCCTACGAGCAGTACTTC
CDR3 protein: CASSPTPVAYEQYF

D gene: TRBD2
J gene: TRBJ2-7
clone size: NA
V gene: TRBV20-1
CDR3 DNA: TGCAGTGCTAGAGACGGGAGGAGGCCTACCTACGAGCAGTACTTC
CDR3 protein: CSARDGRRPTYEQYF

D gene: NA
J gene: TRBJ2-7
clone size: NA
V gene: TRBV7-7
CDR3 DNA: TGTGCTAGCAGCCCCGACAGAAACCACGAGCAGTACTTC
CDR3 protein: CASSPDRNHEQYF

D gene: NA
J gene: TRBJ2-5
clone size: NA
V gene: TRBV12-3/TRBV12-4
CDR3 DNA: TGTGCCAGCACCTCAGGTCGGGGGCGTTGGGAGACCCAGTACTTC
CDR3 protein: CASTSGRGRWETQYF

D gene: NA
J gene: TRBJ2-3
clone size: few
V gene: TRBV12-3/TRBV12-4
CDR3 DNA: TGTGCCAGCAGTTTAACTAGACACACAGATACGCAGTATTTT
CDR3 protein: CASSLTRHTDTQYF

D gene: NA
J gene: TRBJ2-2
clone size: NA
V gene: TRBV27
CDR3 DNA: TGTGCCAGCAGAGACGACAGGTTTACAGGGGAGCTGTTTTTT
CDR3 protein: CASRDDRFTGELFF

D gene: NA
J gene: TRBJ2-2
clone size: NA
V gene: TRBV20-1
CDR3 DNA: TGCAGTGCTAGAGATTTGGGACTTTCAACCGGGGAGCTGTTTTTT
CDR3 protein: CSARDLGLSTGELFF

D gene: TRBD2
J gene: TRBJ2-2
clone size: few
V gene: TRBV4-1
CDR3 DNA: TGCGCCAGCATCTTAGCGGGAGTAGATACCGGGGAGCTGTTTTTT
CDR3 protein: CASILAGVDTGELFF

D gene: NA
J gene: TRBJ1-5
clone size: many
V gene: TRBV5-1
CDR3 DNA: TGCGCCAGCAGCTTGGGGTCGGCAGGAAATCAGCCCCAGCATTTT
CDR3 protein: CASSLGSAGNQPQHF

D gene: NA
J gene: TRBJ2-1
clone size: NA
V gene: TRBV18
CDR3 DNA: TGTGCCAGCTCACCCCGAGTTCTCCCCGGCAATGAGCAGTTCTTC
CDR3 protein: CASSPRVLPGNEQFF

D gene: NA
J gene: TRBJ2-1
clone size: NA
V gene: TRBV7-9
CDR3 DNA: TGTGCCAGCAGCTTACAGACGGGAAGCTCCTACAATGAGCAGTTCTTC
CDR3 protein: CASSLQTGSSYNEQFF

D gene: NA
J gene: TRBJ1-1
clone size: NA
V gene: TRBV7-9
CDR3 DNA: TGTGCCAGCAGCTTAGCGGGGGGCCTTTTGAACACTGAAGCTTTCTTT
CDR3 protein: CASSLAGGLLNTEAFF

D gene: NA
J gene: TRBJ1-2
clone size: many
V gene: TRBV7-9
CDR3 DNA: TGTGCCAGCAGCTTTAAGGGGGACTATGGCTACACCTTC
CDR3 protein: CASSFKGDYGYTF

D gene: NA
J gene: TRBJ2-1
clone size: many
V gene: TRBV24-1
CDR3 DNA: TGTGCCACCAGTGACCCCGGGACTGCTGCGTTCTTC
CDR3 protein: CATSDPGTAAFF

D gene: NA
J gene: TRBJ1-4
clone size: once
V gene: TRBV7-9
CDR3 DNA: TGTGCCAGCAGCTTTTCTGGTGGACGGGCACTCGAAAAACTGTTTTTT
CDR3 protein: CASSFSGGRALEKLFF

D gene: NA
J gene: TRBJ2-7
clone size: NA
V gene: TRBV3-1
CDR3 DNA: TGTGCCAGCAGCCATAAATCGAAGGCTAGCCCTCAGTACTTC
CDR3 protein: CASSHKSKASPQYF

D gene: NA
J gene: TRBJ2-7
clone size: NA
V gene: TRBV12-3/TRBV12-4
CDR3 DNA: TGTGCCAGCAGTTTAGCGCTTGGTGATACCTGCGAGCAGTACTTC
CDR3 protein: CASSLALGDTCEQYF

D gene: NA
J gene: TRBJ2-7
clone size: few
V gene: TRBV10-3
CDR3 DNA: TGTGCCATCAGTGAATATCGGGGGACCTACGAGCAGTACTTC
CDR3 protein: CAISEYRGTYEQYF

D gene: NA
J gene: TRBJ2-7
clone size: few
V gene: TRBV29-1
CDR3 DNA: TGCAGCGTTGGGTGGGGTGACTACGAGCAGTACTTC
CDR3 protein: CSVGWGDYEQYF

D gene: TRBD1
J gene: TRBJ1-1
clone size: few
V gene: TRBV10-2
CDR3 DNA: TGCGCCAGCAGACGGGACAGAATGAACACTGAAGCTTTCTTT
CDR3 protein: CASRRDRMNTEAFF

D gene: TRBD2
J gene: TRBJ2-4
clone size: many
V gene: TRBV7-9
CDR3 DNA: TGTGCCAGCAGCCCAAATAGCGGGAGGCCCATTCAGTACTTC
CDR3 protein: CASSPNSGRPIQYF

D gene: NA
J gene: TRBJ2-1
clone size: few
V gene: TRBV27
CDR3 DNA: TGTGCCAGCAGTTTAGTGACAGGCCCAACGGTATACAATGAGCAGTTCTTC
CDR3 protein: CASSLVTGPTVYNEQFF

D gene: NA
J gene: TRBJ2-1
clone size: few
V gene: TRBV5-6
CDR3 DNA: TGTGCCAGCAGCTTGTGGGTTGGGACCTACAATGAGCAGTTCTTC
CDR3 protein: CASSLWVGTYNEQFF

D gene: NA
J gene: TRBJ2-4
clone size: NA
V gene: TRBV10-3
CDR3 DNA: TGTGCCATCAGTAGAGGACTTGGCGCCAAAAACATTCAGTACTTC
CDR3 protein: CAISRGLGAKNIQYF

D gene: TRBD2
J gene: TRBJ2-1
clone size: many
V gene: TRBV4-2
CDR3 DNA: TGTGCCAGCAGCCAACCAAGTCTGGGACTAGTCAATGAGCAGTTCTTC
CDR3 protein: CASSQPSLGLVNEQFF

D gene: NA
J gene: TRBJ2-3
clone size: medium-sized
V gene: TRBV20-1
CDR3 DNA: TGCAGTGTCGGGGAGCGGATCACAGATACGCAGTATTTT
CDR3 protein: CSVGERITDTQYF

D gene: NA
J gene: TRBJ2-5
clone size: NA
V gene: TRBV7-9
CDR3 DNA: TGTGCCAGCAGCTGGGACTCGTCAGACCGAGAGACCCAGTACTTC
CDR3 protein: CASSWDSSDRETQYF

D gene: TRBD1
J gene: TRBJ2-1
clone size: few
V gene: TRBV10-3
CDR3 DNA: TGTGCCATCAGAGGACAGGATCCCTACAATGAGCAGTTCTTC
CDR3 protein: CAIRGQDPYNEQFF

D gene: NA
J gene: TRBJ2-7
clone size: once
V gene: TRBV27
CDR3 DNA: TGTGCCAGCAGTTTATTTCAGGGAACCTACGAGCAGTACTTC
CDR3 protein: CASSLFQGTYEQYF

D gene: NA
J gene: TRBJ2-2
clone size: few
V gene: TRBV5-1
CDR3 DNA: TGCGCCAGCAGCTTTGGGGCTGCTTACAGCGGGGAGCTGTTTTTT
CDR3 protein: CASSFGAAYSGELFF

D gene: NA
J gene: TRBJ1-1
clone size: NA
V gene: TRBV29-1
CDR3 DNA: TGCAGCGTTGAAGTTCGGATAGGGCAGGGGTCTGAAGCTTTCTTT
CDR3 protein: CSVEVRIGQGSEAFF

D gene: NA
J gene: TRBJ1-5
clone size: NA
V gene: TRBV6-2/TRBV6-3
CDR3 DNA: TGTGCCAGCAGCACAGGGCGAGGGGATCAGCCCCAGCATTTT
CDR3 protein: CASSTGRGDQPQHF

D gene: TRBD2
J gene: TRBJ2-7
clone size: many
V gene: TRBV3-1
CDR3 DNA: TGTGCCAGCAGCCAGGGCATTAGCGGGAGGACTCTCGAGCAGTACTTC
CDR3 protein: CASSQGISGRTLEQYF

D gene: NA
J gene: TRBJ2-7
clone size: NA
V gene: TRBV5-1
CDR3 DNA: TGCGCCAGCAGCTTGCTAGGGGCCGCCCTCATCTACGAGCAGTACTTC
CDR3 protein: CASSLLGAALIYEQYF

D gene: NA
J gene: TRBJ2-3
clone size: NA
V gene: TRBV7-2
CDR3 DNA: TGTGCCAGCAGCTCTAGTTGGGTAGCGGATACGCAGTATTTT
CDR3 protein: CASSSSWVADTQYF

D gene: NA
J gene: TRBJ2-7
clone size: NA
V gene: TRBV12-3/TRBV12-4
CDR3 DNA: TGTGCCAGCAGTTTTGACAGGATCTTCTACGAGCAGTACTTC
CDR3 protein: CASSFDRIFYEQYF

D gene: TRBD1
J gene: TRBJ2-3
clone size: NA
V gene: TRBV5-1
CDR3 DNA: TGCGCCAGCAGCTTGAAAGGGGGCGGAGATACGCAGTATTTT
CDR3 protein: CASSLKGGGDTQYF

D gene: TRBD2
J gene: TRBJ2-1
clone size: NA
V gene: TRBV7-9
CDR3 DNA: TGTGCCAGCAGCCCACTAGCGGTTCTCTACAATGAGCAGTTCTTC
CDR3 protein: CASSPLAVLYNEQFF

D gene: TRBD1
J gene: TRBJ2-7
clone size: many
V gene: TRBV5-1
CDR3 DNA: TGCGCCAGCAGCTTGGCACAGGGGCCCTACGAGCAGTACTTC
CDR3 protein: CASSLAQGPYEQYF

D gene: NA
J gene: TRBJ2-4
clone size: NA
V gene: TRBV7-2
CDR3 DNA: TGTGCCAGCAGCGCCGCGCAATCCGGTAGAAACATTCAGTACTTC
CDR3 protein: CASSAAQSGRNIQYF

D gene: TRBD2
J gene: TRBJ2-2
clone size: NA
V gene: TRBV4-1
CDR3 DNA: TGCGCCAGCAGCCAAGGACTAGCGGGCATGAGGGACACCGGGGAGCTGTTTTTT
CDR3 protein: CASSQGLAGMRDTGELFF

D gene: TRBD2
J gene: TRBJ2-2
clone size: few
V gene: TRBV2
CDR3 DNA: TGTGCCCAGCGGGAGAACACCGGGGAGCTGTTTTTT
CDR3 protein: CAQRENTGELFF

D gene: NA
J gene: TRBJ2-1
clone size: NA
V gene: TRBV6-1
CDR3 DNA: TGTGCCAGCAGGAGGGGAGATCTCTACAATGAGCAGTTCTTC
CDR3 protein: CASRRGDLYNEQFF